This T cell receptor beta chain was identified during a study of cytomegalovirus exposure and HLA in healthy donors. Study-wide findings and caveats: Cytomegalovirus-associated TCR beta chains were listed, numbering 164. With high specificity and sensitivity, the classifier reportedly diagnosed cytomegalovirus status. First-cohort TCR clusters were later found to tend to co-occur in the approximately 110 validation repertoires.

Remarks on this clone: What it recognizes is unknown.

From germline, CDR1 is MNHNY and CDR2 SVGAGI (reference sequence). CDR3 size: 15 residues. V was pared by 4 bases and J by 6 bases, with 10 bases of the junction left unmatched. TCRdb keeps only in-frame clones here, not all; method: immunoSEQ multiplex PCR. The sample has roughly 130,000 clones; 84% are singletons. The TCR sequence derives from a woman in her 30s in good health and CMV-seronegative. V and J are TRBV6-6 and TRBJ2-3, with 7 nucleotides matching TRBD1. Sequencing was done on a sample of PBMCs. This CDR3 reads CASSSDRTLGDTQYF. The CDR3 DNA is TGTGCCAGCAGTTCGGACAGGACTTTGGGCGATACGCAGTATTTT.